This TCR beta chain comes out of a study of response to subunit inactivated influenza vaccine. Findings of the study overall: With each seasonal influenza vaccination, the authors suggested, few new T cells are recruited.

Per germline, CDR1 MNHEY and CDR2 SVGAGI. V shed 2 bases and J shed 4 bases, with 8 bases lying between them. CDR3 length equals 13 residues. TCRdb re-called the RT-PCR reads through MiXCR, storing one row per CDR3 protein. The top ten clones hold around 9.6% of a sample with roughly 290,000 distinct CDR3 sequences, about a fifth of them seen once. This clonotype has a handful of counts. Its target is unknown. The sample here was PBMCs from blood, taken about 20 months after vaccination. V is TRBV6-5 and J is TRBJ1-1; D is undetermined. The receptor comes from a man aged 45-69 years who received an inactivated influenza vaccine. CDR3 in DNA: TGTGCCAGCAGTTACGAGGTGAGCACTGAAGCTTTCTTT. Residues: CASSYEVSTEAFF.